This T cell receptor (beta chain) is from a study of shared clonotypes between healthy human individuals. Study in general: The study enrolled a couple of women and a few men aged 18 to 49.

This CDR3 comprises 14 residues. The V end was cut by 0 bases, the J end by 4 bases, with 10 bases between. Germline-derived CDR1 and CDR2 are SGHDT and YYEEEE. Overall study results and limits: Clonotype sharing among donors likely depends on sequencing depth.

This clone was detected once. As yet, its antigen is unknown. Every one of the donors was a Caucasian adult that lived in Nashville, Tennessee. Repertoires were generated with immunoSEQ multiplex PCR, while TCRdb's copy carries only in-frame clones and drops some. The table shows fewer than 850,000 clones, with around 90% occurring only once. The receptor was derived from a man younger than 35 in good health. Some clones in this sample may be carry-over from other donors' samples. The chain couples TRBV5-6 to TRBJ2-5, with D unclear. The source material was memory CD8+ T cells from PBMCs. Subset specified: CD45RO+ cells pooled with CCR7-negative TemRA cells. The CDR3 loop is CASSLAGRRETQYF. DNA of the CDR3: TGTGCCAGCAGCTTGGCCGGCAGGAGAGAGACCCAGTACTTC.